The next 32 T cell receptor beta chains were all read from a single sample in a study of blood T cells in healthy people across ages. A J-beta primer mix and a sample-barcoded 5' primer were used in a second PCR of roughly 7 to 12 cycles. MiXCR, run by TCRdb on the 5' RACE reads, gives a single entry per CDR3 protein. The sample carries 890,000 or so distinct CDR3 sequences, 60% to 80% recorded once. The source material was blood. The receptors come from a man under 40 in good health.

The chain couples TRBV10-3 to TRBJ2-1; D call uncertain. CDR1 is ENHRY, CDR2 SYGVKD, per germline. The CDR3 has 10 amino acids. The V end lost 6 bases, the J end lost 12 bases, and 9 bases lay between the germline ends. CDR3 DNA sequence: TGTGCCATCAGAAGACTGTGGCAGTTCTTC. The encoded protein is CAIRRLWQFF.

The genes are TRBV27 and TRBJ2-3; 7 positions agree with TRBD1. With V trimmed by 7 bases and J by 1 base, 8 bases remained unmatched. CDR1 is MNHEY, CDR2 SMNVEV, per germline (reference sequence). This CDR3 is 15 amino acids long. The DNA for the CDR3 is TGTGCCAGCACTACCGGGACAGCGGGCACAGATACGCAGTATTTT. It yields the protein CASTTGTAGTDTQYF.

V is TRBV3-1 and J is TRBJ1-2, with 9 bases that match TRBD1. Germline assignment: CDR1 LGHDT and CDR2 YNNKEL (reference sequence). V lost 2 bases, J lost 5 bases, and 6 bases stayed unmatched. The CDR3 runs to 15 residues. CDR3 nucleotides: TGTGCCAGCAGCCAACCGGGGACAGGGAAGTATGGCTACACCTTC. This gives the protein CASSQPGTGKYGYTF. Variable domain in full (rest from reference TRBV3-1 and TRBJ1-2): DTAVSQTPKYLVTQMGNDKSIKCEQNLGHDTMYWYKQDSKKFLKIMFSYNNKELIINETVPNRFSPKSPDKAHLNLHINSLELGDSAVYFCASSQPGTGKYGYTFGSGTRLTVV.

The V call is TRBV20-1, the J call TRBJ2-2; 13 bases match TRBD2. In germline, CDR1 is DFQATT, CDR2 SNEGSKA (reference sequence). The CDR3 totals 17 residues. The J segment lost 4 bases and the V segment lost 6 bases, leaving 11 bases of the junction unmatched. The CDR3 coding sequence is TGCAGTGCCACATCCAACAGACTAGCGGGGGGCACCGGGGAGCTGTTTTTT. Translated: CSATSNRLAGGTGELFF.

The chain is built from TRBV4-3 and TRBJ1-2, with no clear D. This CDR3 has 16 amino acids. Germline values: CDR1 LGHNA, CDR2 YSLEER. Trimming stripped 2 bases from V and 5 bases from J, with 18 bases between. The CDR3 spells CASSQLGSSGRYGYTF. CDR3 nucleotides: TGCGCCAGCAGCCAATTGGGGTCCTCCGGGAGGTATGGCTACACCTTC.

There are a few counts of this clonotype. V and J are TRBV7-2 and TRBJ1-2; the match to TRBD1 covers 7 bases. CDR1 is SGHTA and CDR2 is FQGNSA in the germline V gene. The CDR3 has 16 amino acids. V gave up 3 bases and J gave up 1 base; unmatched junction bases: 8. The CDR3 reads CASSFLTGSINYGYTF. CDR3 bases: TGTGCCAGCAGCTTTCTGACAGGGTCGATTAACTATGGCTACACCTTC.

This clonotype appeared once. This chain joins TRBV2 and TRBJ2-1, with TRBD1 matching 8 bases. The CDR3 spans 15 residues. Germline V CDR1 and CDR2: SNHLY, FYNNEI. After removal of 6 bases from V and 2 bases from J, the junction contained 6 bases not matched to a gene. As DNA, the CDR3 is TGTGCCAGCAGGACTAGGACAGGGACCTACAATGAGCAGTTCTTC. It yields the protein CASRTRTGTYNEQFF.

In DNA form, the CDR3 reads TGTGCCAGCAGAGGGACCTCCTCTGGGGCCAACGTCCTGACTTTC. Its protein product is CASRGTSSGANVLTF. The chain has TRBV6-2 or TRBV6-3 and TRBJ2-6; possibly TRBD1 or TRBD2 for D (5 bases each). The CDR3 covers 15 residues. Germline CDR1 and CDR2: MNHEY and SVGEGT. Between the trimmed V and J ends, which lost 6 bases and 0 bases, there was a span of 9 bases.

This chain links TRBV20-1 with TRBJ2-5, with D tentatively TRBD1 or TRBD2 (6 bases each). CDR3 size: 16 residues. The germline V gene encodes CDR1 DFQATT and CDR2 SNEGSKA (reference sequence). V shed 6 bases and J shed 0 bases, with 20 bases lying between them. The DNA of the CDR3 is TGCAGTGCAACTAGGGGGGAACTCCTGTACCAAGAGACCCAGTACTTC. Amino acids: CSATRGELLYQETQYF.

The V call is TRBV12-3 or TRBV12-4, the J call TRBJ2-3; no firm D call. V lost 2 bases to trimming and J lost 4 bases, with 10 bases between them. The CDR3 runs 14 residues. CDR3 loop: CASSLPLPPDTQYF. CDR3 sequence (DNA): TGTGCCAGCAGTTTACCCCTGCCCCCAGATACGCAGTATTTT.

The chain carries TRBV27 and TRBJ2-4; D is unclear. Germline V gene data show CDR1 as MNHEY and CDR2 as SMNVEV (reference sequence). Trimming cost V 8 bases and J 1 base, with 15 bases left between them. CDR3 length equals 15 residues. CDR3 sequence (DNA): TGTGCCAGCGCTTCATACTCGGCGGCCAAAAACATTCAGTACTTC. As protein: CASASYSAAKNIQYF.

This clonotype was observed once. V and J are TRBV7-2 and TRBJ2-3, with TRBD2 as a possible D gene (6 bases). The CDR3 is 14 amino acids. The V gene's germline CDR1 is SGHTA and CDR2 FQGNSA. Trimming stripped 5 bases from V and 4 bases from J, with 13 bases between. CDR3 sequence reads: CASSTGTFPDTQYF. As DNA, the CDR3 is TGTGCCAGCAGCACCGGGACTTTTCCAGATACGCAGTATTTT.

The rearrangement links TRBV25-1 to TRBJ1-2, with D possibly being TRBD1 (5 bases). Germline assignment: CDR1 MGHDK and CDR2 SYGVNS. CDR3 length: 14 amino acids. Trimming pared 10 bases from V and 2 bases from J, leaving 17 bases between. The CDR3 here is CATGPGGRNYGYTF. CDR3 sequence (DNA): TGTGCCACCGGACCTGGGGGGAGAAACTATGGCTACACCTTC.

This chain connects TRBV20-1 to TRBJ2-4; no firm D call. Germline V gene sequence: CDR1 DFQATT, CDR2 SNEGSKA (reference sequence). This CDR3 is built from 15 residues. Trimming stripped 1 base from V and 5 bases from J, with 15 bases between. CDR3 residues: CSARAPDMAENIQYF. CDR3 sequence (DNA): TGCAGTGCTAGAGCTCCCGACATGGCCGAAAACATTCAGTACTTC.

This clonotype has a handful of counts. The V and J genes are TRBV20-1 and TRBJ2-7, with 7 bases lining up with TRBD1. Germline CDR1 and CDR2: DFQATT and SNEGSKA (reference sequence). The CDR3 totals 13 residues. V trimming: 5 bases; J trimming: 3 bases; junction bases outside the gene matches: 7. The CDR3 region is CSALRQGRYEQYF. CDR3 DNA: TGCAGTGCTCTAAGACAGGGCCGCTACGAGCAGTACTTC.

The chain links TRBV20-1 to TRBJ1-5; 12 positions match TRBD1. There are 15 residues in the CDR3. CDR1 is DFQATT and CDR2 is SNEGSKA in the germline V gene (reference sequence). The V gene end was trimmed by 5 bases and the J gene end by 6 bases; junction bases not matched to a gene: 8. CDR3 loop: CSAAAGTGGRQPQHF. CDR3 bases: TGCAGTGCTGCCGCCGGGACAGGGGGCCGTCAGCCCCAGCATTTT.

This clonotype occurred once. CDR3 sequence: CASSPPGGRGWNTEAFF. CDR3 nucleotides: TGTGCCAGCAGCCCACCCGGCGGCAGGGGTTGGAACACTGAAGCTTTCTTT. The chain is built from TRBV11-2 and TRBJ1-1, with D perhaps matching TRBD1 (6 bases). The CDR3 spans 17 residues. The V gene lost 5 bases and the J gene lost 1 base, with 20 bases spanning the gap. The germline CDR1 and CDR2 sequences are SGHAT and FQNNGV.

This clonotype showed up just a few times. The chain has TRBV20-1 and TRBJ2-7, with unresolved D. This CDR3 has 11 amino acids. Looked up from germline, CDR1 is DFQATT and CDR2 is SNEGSKA (reference sequence). The V and J ends lost 5 bases and 0 bases respectively, with 5 bases between them. The CDR3 DNA follows: TGCAGTGCTTGGGACTCCTACGAGCAGTACTTC. Residues: CSAWDSYEQYF.

The chain links TRBV20-1 to TRBJ2-2; D gene ambiguous. CDR1 and CDR2 (germline): DFQATT, SNEGSKA (reference sequence). The CDR3 spans 11 residues. V dropped 6 bases and J dropped 3 bases, with 5 bases sitting between them. CDR3 in amino acids: CSARYTGELFF. The DNA of the CDR3 is TGCAGTGCACGGTACACCGGGGAGCTGTTTTTT.

This clonotype is a singleton in its sample. The CDR3 is CASRSGTGGTYEQYF. CDR3 DNA: TGTGCCAGCAGGAGTGGGACAGGGGGAACCTACGAGCAGTACTTC. The chain joins TRBV12-3 or TRBV12-4 to TRBJ2-7; 11 nucleotides line up with TRBD1. V lost 6 bases to trimming and J lost 2 bases; unmatched junction nucleotides: 6. CDR3 length: 15 amino acids.

As concerns this clonotype: A junction end diverges from the germline sequence, so it may reflect a read error. The chain employs TRBV7-2 and TRBJ2-7; no firm D call. Per germline, CDR1 SGHTA and CDR2 FQGNSA. The CDR3 loop spans 13 amino acids. This CDR3 is CVSSQDLELEQYF. CDR3 coding DNA: TGTGTCAGCAGCCAAGATTTGGAGCTCGAGCAGTACTTC.

The chain uses TRBV6-7 and TRBJ1-1, with a tentative D call TRBD1 (5 bases). TRBV6-7 is filed as an ORF, its function uncertain. This CDR3 region has 17 residues. V was pared by 8 bases and J by 0 bases, with 22 bases between. The CDR3 loop reads CASGYIPYQGVNTEAFF. The CDR3 DNA reads as TGTGCCAGCGGATACATCCCTTATCAGGGAGTGAACACTGAAGCTTTCTTT.

The chain couples TRBV5-8 to TRBJ1-5; tentatively, D is TRBD1 (6 bases). Germline V CDR1 and CDR2: SGHTS, YDEGEE. The CDR3 contains 15 residues. Trimming took off 5 bases at V and 4 bases at J, with 16 bases between the two ends. The CDR3 here is CASRYRTVYNQPQHF. The DNA of the CDR3 is TGTGCCAGCAGGTACCGGACAGTTTATAATCAGCCCCAGCATTTT.

This clonotype turned up a few times. The rearrangement links TRBV12-3 or TRBV12-4 to TRBJ1-2; D ambiguous. V was shortened by 3 bases and J by 4 bases, with 12 bases between the two germline ends. The CDR3 totals 14 residues. CDR3 loop: CASSFPGDIYGYTF. The CDR3 region has the DNA TGTGCCAGCAGTTTCCCAGGTGATATCTATGGCTACACCTTC.

The chain links TRBV4-1 to TRBJ2-1; 9 positions match TRBD1. The CDR3 runs 15 residues. Germline V gives CDR1 MGHRA, CDR2 YSYEKL. The trim removed 5 bases at V and 7 bases at J, leaving 9 bases unmatched. CDR3 protein: CASSSPGQGRNEQFF. CDR3 sequence (DNA): TGCGCCAGCAGCTCGCCGGGACAGGGAAGGAATGAGCAGTTCTTC.

This chain connects TRBV30 to TRBJ1-5; no clear D gene. The CDR3 loop spans 14 amino acids. The V end was cut by 0 bases, the J end by 4 bases, with 10 bases between. Germline V gives CDR1 GTSNPN, CDR2 SVGIG (reference sequence). The CDR3 DNA follows: TGTGCCTGGAGTGTTAGGGCAGGAAATCAGCCCCAGCATTTT. Protein sequence: CAWSVRAGNQPQHF.

The chain uses TRBV7-9 and TRBJ2-4; TRBD2 matches at 8 bases. The J call could be wrong; TRBJ2-7 is a better fit for the DNA end. The germline gives CDR1 SEHNR, CDR2 FQNEAQ (reference sequence). This CDR3 contains 15 residues. In nucleotides, the CDR3 is TGTGCCAGCAGCTTACGGGGGGGCACTTCCTACGAGCAGTACTTC. This encodes CASSLRGGTSYEQYF.

The chain employs TRBV6-2 or TRBV6-3 and TRBJ2-7, with D maybe TRBD2 (5 bases). In germline, CDR1 is MNHEY, CDR2 SVGEGT. V shed 2 bases and J shed 0 bases, with 8 bases lying between them. CDR3 length equals 14 residues. The CDR3 nucleotides read TGTGCCAGCAGTTACGACTATCTCTCCTACGAGCAGTACTTC. Its translation: CASSYDYLSYEQYF.

The chain employs TRBV29-1 and TRBJ2-1; D may be TRBD1 (6 bases). The CDR3 sequence is 12 residues long. Germline V lookup: CDR1 SQVTM, CDR2 ANQGSEA. Trimming cost V 3 bases and J 9 bases, with 12 bases left between them. The CDR3 loop is CSVEGDKSEQFF. CDR3 DNA sequence: TGCAGCGTTGAGGGGGACAAAAGTGAGCAGTTCTTC.

This chain uses TRBV7-2 with TRBJ2-7; the D is unclear. CDR1 and CDR2 (germline): SGHTA, FQGNSA. This CDR3 has 11 residues. The V and J ends lost 6 bases and 6 bases respectively, with 9 bases between them. The CDR3: CASSYKGEQYF. The CDR3 nucleotides are TGTGCCAGCAGTTATAAGGGCGAGCAGTACTTC.

The chain joins TRBV12-3 or TRBV12-4 to TRBJ2-7; 9 bases match TRBD2. The length of the CDR3 is 16 residues. V trimming: 5 bases; J trimming: 2 bases; junction bases outside the gene matches: 10. The CDR3 protein is CASSGTISGGTYEQYF. CDR3 DNA: TGTGCCAGCAGTGGGACCATTAGCGGGGGAACCTACGAGCAGTACTTC.

This rearrangement joins TRBV2 to TRBJ2-7; D might be TRBD2 (7 bases). The length of the CDR3 is 14 residues. Germline values: CDR1 SNHLY, CDR2 FYNNEI. Trimming removed 2 bases at V and 2 bases at J, with 10 bases between. The CDR3: CASSERGGAYEQYF. The CDR3 DNA sequence: TGTGCCAGCAGTGAAAGAGGGGGGGCCTACGAGCAGTACTTC. The variable domain in full, with the rest retrieved from reference TRBV2 and TRBJ2-7, is EPEVTQTPSHQVTQMGQEVILRCVPISNHLYFYWYRQILGQKVEFLVSFYNNEISEKSEIFDDQFSVERPDGSNFTLKIRSTKLEDSAMYFCASSERGGAYEQYFGPGTRLTVT.